This T cell receptor (beta chain) came from a study of blood T cell repertoires in COVID-19. The CDR3 covers 14 residues. V lost 5 bases and J 4 bases, leaving 17 bases between the germline ends. The germline CDR1 and CDR2 sequences are GTSNPN and SVGIG (reference sequence). In this sample, this clone turned up a few times. TCRdb's table, derived via immunoSEQ multiplex PCR, lists solely in-frame clones and lacks some. The sample lists 180,000 or so clones, approximately 80% occurring once. The V and J genes are TRBV30 and TRBJ1-1; no firm D call. This clonotype was sampled from a man aged 45-60 years who had recovered from COVID-19. Sequences were obtained from PBMCs or T cells enriched from blood (not recorded which). CDR3 DNA: TGTGCCTGGCGACTTGATTACCGGGGCACTGAAGCTTTCTTT. It encodes CAWRLDYRGTEAFF.